This entry lists 13 T cell receptor beta chains sequenced from one sample in a study of Graves' ophthalmopathy and Graves' hyperthyroidism (dated by TCRdb to the late 2010s). The sequencer listed for this sample is Illumina HiSeq 2000. For repertoire sequencing, the TCR beta CDR3 regions were amplified from RNA transcripts. The first round of RT-PCR was done with HTBI primers and the Qiagen OneStep RT-PCR kit, and was followed by a second round of multiplex PCR, then size selection and purification. TCRdb reanalyzed the raw reads on its own, using fastp at Q25 for trimming and MiXCR for clone calling, and kept in-frame beta chains. Each record represents a unique CDR3 protein, reported with the most common genes and DNA among its rows. For this sample the table gives about 370,000 distinct CDR3 sequences, of which about a sixth were detected only once. The ten largest make up 2.4% of the sample.

The sample was peripheral blood. The source is an adult woman with stable Graves' hyperthyroidism.

This clonotype was seen ten or more times. V usage is TRBV19 and J usage is TRBJ1-1; 9 nucleotides line up with TRBD1. Germline CDR1 LNHDA, CDR2 SQIVND (reference sequence). The CDR3 consists of 14 residues. V gave up 3 bases and J gave up 4 bases; unmatched junction bases: 3. The CDR3 loop is CASSIGTGSTEAFF. The CDR3 nucleotides are TGTGCCAGTAGTATTGGGACAGGGAGCACTGAAGCTTTCTTT. Looking up the rest from reference TRBV19 and TRBJ1-1 gives the full variable domain: DGGITQSPKYLFRKEGQNVTLSCEQNLNHDAMYWYRQDPGQGLRLIYYSQIVNDFQKGDIAEGYSVSREKKESFPLTVTSAQKNPTAFYLCASSIGTGSTEAFFGQGTRLTVV.

This clonotype was picked up many times. The V gene is TRBV20-1, the J gene TRBJ2-7; D is ambiguous. CDR3 size: 10 residues. Looked up from germline, CDR1 is DFQATT and CDR2 is SNEGSKA (reference sequence). V was cut by 3 bases and J by 5 bases, with 5 bases left in between. CDR3 residues: CSASLNEQYF. CDR3 bases: TGCAGTGCTAGCTTGAACGAGCAGTACTTC.

This clonotype was picked up many times. The V call is TRBV5-1, the J call TRBJ2-7, with 7 bases lining up with TRBD2. CDR3 size: 16 residues. Trimming removed 0 bases from V and 2 bases from J; junction bases left unmatched: 8. Germline CDR1 is SGHRS and CDR2 is YFSETQ. The CDR3 DNA reads TGCGCCAGCAGCTTGGAGGGAGGGGTTCCGGCCTACGAGCAGTACTTC. This sequence encodes CASSLEGGVPAYEQYF.

This clonotype showed up many times. V usage is TRBV18 and J usage is TRBJ1-5; D may be TRBD1 (6 bases). Trimming stripped 3 bases from V and 4 bases from J, with 10 bases between. The CDR3 loop spans 14 amino acids. Germline CDR1 and CDR2: KGHSH and LQKENI. In DNA, the CDR3 is TGTGCCAGCTCACCCAGGGGTATTAATCAGCCCCAGCATTTT. Translated: CASSPRGINQPQHF.

This clonotype occurred many times. One junction end disagrees with the germline gene, perhaps due to a read error. The rearrangement uses TRBV12-3 or TRBV12-4 and TRBJ2-4; 7 nucleotides match TRBD1. The CDR3 runs to 13 residues. The chain's CDR3 is CASSLRQGNIKYF. The CDR3, as DNA: TGTGCCAGCAGTTTACGACAGGGTAACATTAAGTACTTC.

This chain connects TRBV6-2 or TRBV6-3 to TRBJ1-5, with TRBD1 identical over 8 bases. This CDR3 comprises 14 residues. Per germline, CDR1 MNHEY and CDR2 SVGEGT. With 7 bases clipped from V and 4 bases from J, the junction kept 6 bases outside the gene matches. The CDR3: CASNKDRANQPQHF. In nucleotides, the CDR3 is TGTGCCAGCAACAAGGACAGGGCAAATCAGCCCCAGCATTTT.

The chain recombines TRBV5-5 with TRBJ2-2; 10 bases are shared with TRBD2. Germline V gives CDR1 SGHKS, CDR2 YYEKEE (reference sequence). V lost 2 bases and J lost 1; bases outside the gene matches: 2. The CDR3 runs 16 residues. The CDR3 here is CASSFLAGVNTGELFF. Here the CDR3 DNA reads TGTGCCAGCAGCTTTCTAGCGGGAGTGAACACCGGGGAGCTGTTTTTT.

This clonotype was detected ten times or more. This chain joins TRBV20-1 and TRBJ2-7; 11 bases are shared with TRBD1. The germline gives CDR1 DFQATT, CDR2 SNEGSKA (reference sequence). The CDR3 spans 14 residues. The V and J ends lost 7 bases and 1 base, in that order; junction bases with no gene match: 6. Written as DNA, the CDR3 is TGCAGTGTAAGGGGACAGGGGGGGTCCTACGAGCAGTACTTC. It encodes CSVRGQGGSYEQYF.

This clonotype was detected many times. This chain uses TRBV7-9 with TRBJ2-7; 8 bases line up with TRBD2. CDR1 is SEHNR and CDR2 is FQNEAQ in the germline V gene (reference sequence). CDR3 length equals 14 residues. V dropped 1 base and J dropped 4; count of bases not matched to a gene: 3. As DNA, the CDR3 is TGTGCCAGCAGCTTAGAGGGACTAGTATACGAGCAGTACTTC. This encodes CASSLEGLVYEQYF.

This clonotype was counted at least ten times. The CDR3 DNA reads as TGTGCCAGCAGTTCCCGGGACAGGTGGGATCAGCCCCAGCATTTT. Protein product: CASSSRDRWDQPQHF. The V and J genes are TRBV6-2 or TRBV6-3 and TRBJ1-5; TRBD1 aligns across 8 bases. Trimming removed 4 bases from V and 5 bases from J; junction bases left unmatched: 7. CDR3 length equals 15 residues. Germline lookup yields CDR1 MNHEY and CDR2 SVGEGT.

This sequence joins TRBV20-1 and TRBJ2-2; 7 nucleotides agree with TRBD2. The V gene end was trimmed by 3 bases and the J gene end by 0 bases; junction bases not matched to a gene: 1. The CDR3 consists of 14 residues. Germline assignment: CDR1 DFQATT and CDR2 SNEGSKA (reference sequence). The CDR3 DNA sequence: TGCAGTGCTAGGGGACTATCGAACACCGGGGAGCTGTTTTTT. Encoded protein: CSARGLSNTGELFF.

The table lists this clonotype with many counts. The chain links TRBV28 to TRBJ1-5; a possible D gene is TRBD1 (5 bases). Germline V gene sequence: CDR1 MDHEN, CDR2 SYDVKM. V lost 6 bases, J lost 4 bases, and 7 bases lay in between. The CDR3 totals 12 residues. The CDR3 nucleotides are TGTGCCAGCAGGACAGCTAATCAGCCCCAGCATTTT. This encodes CASRTANQPQHF. The complete variable domain, with remaining parts taken from reference TRBV28 and TRBJ1-5, reads DVKVTQSSRYLVKRTGEKVFLECVQDMDHENMFWYRQDPGLGLRLIYFSYDVKMKEKGDIPEGYSVSREKKERFSLILESASTNQTSMYLCASRTANQPQHFGDGTRLSIL.

The V gene is TRBV7-2, the J gene TRBJ2-7, with D perhaps matching TRBD1 (7 bases). Germline CDR1 and CDR2: SGHTA and FQGNSA. This CDR3 has 14 residues. Trimming cost V 5 bases and J 7 bases, with 18 bases left between them. CDR3: CASSTRQGGGEQYF. Here the CDR3 DNA reads TGTGCCAGCAGCACCCGACAGGGAGGAGGGGAGCAGTACTTC.